This is a list of T cell receptor beta chains from one sample in a study of blood T cell repertoires in COVID-19. TCRdb's copy holds only in-frame clones and misses some; the assay was immunoSEQ multiplex PCR. This sample has around 460,000 clones, with 70% to 90% found just once. The sample was peripheral blood. The receptor source for this set is a man between 18 and 29 years old with COVID-19, enrolled during active disease. CDR3s include the opening cysteine and the closing phenylalanine or tryptophan. A D gene is named only where the DNA matches it firmly. Clone size is stated in some rows and not others, as once, few, many or a class when expanded.

J,D,size,V,CDR3,DNA
TRBJ2-5,TRBD1,-,TRBV12-3/TRBV12-4,CASSDRGEETQYF,TGTGCCAGCAGTGACAGGGGGGAAGAGACCCAGTACTTC
TRBJ2-2,-,-,TRBV2,CASRNRNTGELFF,TGTGCCAGCAGGAACAGGAACACCGGGGAGCTGTTTTTT
TRBJ2-2,TRBD1,-,TRBV7-9,CASSLGAGQVNTGELFF,TGTGCCAGCAGCTTAGGTGCGGGACAGGTTAACACCGGGGAGCTGTTTTTT
TRBJ2-1,TRBD2,-,TRBV7-3,CASSPPASGRGYNEQFF,TGTGCCAGCAGCCCCCCGGCTAGCGGGAGAGGTTACAATGAGCAGTTCTTC
TRBJ2-5,TRBD2,once,TRBV5-1,CASSIERGMGETQYF,TGCGCCAGCAGCATAGAGCGGGGGATGGGAGAGACCCAGTACTTC
TRBJ2-7,TRBD2,-,TRBV10-1,CASSPGLAGYEQYF,TGCGCCAGCAGTCCGGGACTAGCGGGATACGAGCAGTACTTC
TRBJ2-1,TRBD1,once,TRBV9,CASSVALGQWNEQFF,TGTGCCAGCAGCGTAGCTTTGGGACAGTGGAATGAGCAGTTCTTC
TRBJ1-1,-,-,TRBV29-1,CSVGPDRVNTEAFF,TGCAGCGTCGGCCCGGACAGAGTGAACACTGAAGCTTTCTTT
TRBJ2-1,TRBD2,-,TRBV5-1,CASTPGASGRMSEQFF,TGCGCCAGCACTCCTGGGGCTAGCGGGAGGATGAGTGAGCAGTTCTTC
TRBJ2-6,-,-,TRBV27,CASSFGASGANVLTF,TGTGCCAGCAGTTTCGGTGCCTCTGGGGCCAACGTCCTGACTTTC
TRBJ2-5,TRBD2,-,TRBV10-2,CASVGTSGTQETQYF,TGCGCCAGCGTCGGGACTAGCGGGACCCAAGAGACCCAGTACTTC
TRBJ1-2,-,once,TRBV2,CASSGLGGRYGYTF,TGTGCCAGCAGTGGTCTTGGAGGGCGCTATGGCTACACCTTC
TRBJ2-2,-,-,TRBV19,CASSIDWAGRTGELFF,TGTGCCAGTAGTATAGATTGGGCAGGGCGAACCGGGGAGCTGTTTTTT
TRBJ2-4,TRBD2,-,TRBV11-3,CASSPRWGSARERTKNIQYF,TGTGCCAGCAGCCCAAGGTGGGGGTCGGCGCGGGAGAGAACCAAAAACATTCAGTACTTC
TRBJ1-5,-,-,TRBV30,CAWSVQSNQPQHF,TGTGCCTGGAGTGTACAGAGCAATCAGCCCCAGCATTTT
TRBJ1-3,TRBD1,-,TRBV5-1,CASGMTGGSGNTIYF,TGCGCCAGCGGTATGACAGGGGGCTCTGGAAACACCATATATTTT
TRBJ2-6,TRBD1,once,TRBV19,CASTWTGTVSGANVLTF,TGTGCCAGTACTTGGACAGGGACTGTTTCTGGGGCCAACGTCCTGACTTTC
TRBJ1-6,TRBD1,-,TRBV3-1/TRBV3-2,CASSPWDSDDSPLHF,TGTGCCAGCAGCCCCTGGGACAGCGACGATTCACCCCTCCACTTT
TRBJ1-4,-,-,TRBV18,CASSPRGPSGHNEKLFF,TGTGCCAGCTCACCACGAGGTCCATCGGGACATAATGAAAAACTGTTTTTT
TRBJ1-1,-,-,TRBV19,CASSILRGTEAFF,TGTGCCAGTAGTATCCTAAGGGGCACTGAAGCTTTCTTT
TRBJ1-1,-,-,TRBV6-5,CASSYAGYQGNTEAFF,TGTGCCAGCAGTTATGCAGGGTACCAAGGGAACACTGAAGCTTTCTTT
TRBJ2-1,TRBD2,once,TRBV7-3,CASSSTSGSSINEQFF,TGTGCCAGCAGCTCGACTAGCGGGAGTAGTATAAATGAGCAGTTCTTC
TRBJ1-3,TRBD1,-,TRBV7-8,CASSLGQGGGNTIYF,TGTGCCAGCAGCTTAGGACAGGGTGGCGGAAACACCATATATTTT
TRBJ1-5,TRBD1,-,TRBV30,CAWSVGTVNQPQHF,TGTGCCTGGAGTGTAGGGACAGTAAATCAGCCCCAGCATTTT
TRBJ2-4,-,-,TRBV11-3,CASRQGAKNIQYF,TGTGCCAGCAGACAGGGAGCCAAAAACATTCAGTACTTC
TRBJ2-2,-,-,TRBV5-1,CASQREMNTGELFF,TGCGCCTCCCAGCGAGAAATGAACACCGGGGAGCTGTTTTTT
TRBJ2-5,TRBD2,-,TRBV7-9,CASSSWTSGGGETQYF,TGTGCCAGCAGCTCCTGGACTAGCGGGGGTGGTGAGACCCAGTACTTC
TRBJ2-1,-,-,TRBV10-3,CAISGLEFNEQFF,TGTGCCATCAGTGGACTAGAGTTCAATGAGCAGTTCTTC
TRBJ2-1,TRBD2,-,TRBV30,CAWSPTSGSLFF,TGTGCCTGGAGCCCGACTAGCGGGAGCCTGTTCTTC
TRBJ2-1,TRBD1,-,TRBV24-1,CATSDRTGGNEQFF,TGTGCCACCAGTGACAGGACAGGGGGCAATGAGCAGTTCTTC
TRBJ2-7,-,once,TRBV28,CASSSAGEQYF,TGTGCCAGCAGCTCCGCCGGCGAGCAGTACTTC
TRBJ2-2,TRBD2,-,TRBV4-1,CASSQVLAGHTGELFF,TGCGCCAGCAGCCAAGTACTAGCGGGACACACCGGGGAGCTGTTTTTT
TRBJ2-1,TRBD1,-,TRBV12-5,CASGSPTRLPGGEQFF,TGTGCTAGTGGTTCGCCGACCCGTCTTCCAGGGGGTGAGCAGTTCTTC
TRBJ2-7,TRBD2,-,TRBV9,CASSVGLAEIYEQYF,TGTGCCAGCAGCGTAGGACTAGCCGAGATCTACGAGCAGTACTTC
TRBJ2-7,-,-,TRBV2,CASTGEVGEQYF,TGTGCCAGCACGGGGGAGGTGGGCGAGCAGTACTTC
TRBJ2-1,-,-,TRBV12-3/TRBV12-4,CASSPYGGNEQFF,TGTGCCAGCAGCCCCTACGGGGGCAATGAGCAGTTCTTC
TRBJ1-4,TRBD1,-,TRBV5-5,CASSPPGTGAGEKLFF,TGTGCCAGCAGCCCGCCGGGGACAGGGGCGGGCGAAAAACTGTTTTTT
TRBJ2-1,TRBD2,-,TRBV29-1,CSVVAGGSNEQFF,TGCAGCGTTGTAGCGGGGGGCTCGAATGAGCAGTTCTTC
TRBJ2-7,-,-,TRBV24-1,CATSDFRGSEQYF,TGTGCCACCAGTGATTTTAGGGGTTCCGAGCAGTACTTC
TRBJ2-5,TRBD2,-,TRBV5-6,CASSLGPPSGGGKETQYF,TGTGCCAGCAGCTTGGGTCCCCCTAGCGGGGGGGGAAAAGAGACCCAGTACTTC
TRBJ2-7,TRBD1,-,TRBV7-6,CASSLAFGTGDYEQYF,TGTGCCAGCAGCTTAGCGTTCGGGACAGGGGACTACGAGCAGTACTTC
TRBJ2-2,TRBD1,-,TRBV5-1,CASSLWDSNTGELFF,TGCGCCAGCAGCTTGTGGGACAGCAACACCGGGGAGCTGTTTTTT
TRBJ2-2,-,-,TRBV19,CASSQGRAGELFF,TGTGCCAGTAGTCAGGGTAGGGCCGGGGAGCTGTTTTTT
TRBJ1-2,-,once,TRBV4-1,CASSQAGGYTF,TGCGCCAGCAGCCAAGCCGGTGGCTACACCTTC
TRBJ1-1,-,-,TRBV14,CASSKSVGTEAFF,TGTGCCAGCAGTAAGAGCGTCGGCACTGAAGCTTTCTTT
TRBJ2-1,-,-,TRBV6-2/TRBV6-3,CASSFDRLNEQFF,TGTGCCAGCAGTTTCGACAGGTTGAATGAGCAGTTCTTC
TRBJ1-5,-,-,TRBV19,CATSEVSNQPQHF,TGTGCCACCAGCGAGGTTAGCAATCAGCCCCAGCATTTT
TRBJ2-7,-,-,TRBV5-1,CASSLVGLSYEQYF,TGCGCCAGCAGCTTGGTGGGCTTGTCCTACGAGCAGTACTTC
TRBJ1-5,TRBD1,-,TRBV19,CASSTGQPPQHF,TGTGCCAGTAGTACGGGACAGCCGCCCCAGCATTTT
TRBJ2-3,-,-,TRBV6-2/TRBV6-3,CASSWRATDTQYF,TGTGCCAGCAGTTGGCGGGCCACAGATACGCAGTATTTT
TRBJ1-4,-,-,TRBV12-2,CASRPRGGTGLIANEKLFF,TGTGCAAGTCGCCCCAGGGGGGGGACAGGGTTGATAGCTAATGAAAAACTGTTTTTT
TRBJ2-3,TRBD2,-,TRBV7-7,CASSLGGRADTQYF,TGTGCTAGCAGCTTAGGAGGGAGGGCAGATACGCAGTATTTT
TRBJ2-1,-,-,TRBV27,CASSLEHSYNEQFF,TGTGCCAGCAGCCTTGAACACAGCTACAATGAGCAGTTCTTC
TRBJ2-7,-,-,TRBV28,CASTQGGTYEQYF,TGTGCCAGCACCCAGGGCGGAACCTACGAGCAGTACTTC
TRBJ1-3,-,-,TRBV28,CASTPGGSVGNTIYF,TGTGCCAGCACCCCCGGCGGCAGCGTCGGAAACACCATATATTTT
TRBJ2-1,-,-,TRBV15,CATSRARSGAYNEQFF,TGTGCCACCAGCAGAGCGAGGAGTGGCGCCTACAATGAGCAGTTCTTC
TRBJ2-6,TRBD2,-,TRBV4-1,CASRRLAGVRSGANVLTF,TGCGCCAGCCGGAGACTAGCGGGAGTTCGCTCTGGGGCCAACGTCCTGACTTTC